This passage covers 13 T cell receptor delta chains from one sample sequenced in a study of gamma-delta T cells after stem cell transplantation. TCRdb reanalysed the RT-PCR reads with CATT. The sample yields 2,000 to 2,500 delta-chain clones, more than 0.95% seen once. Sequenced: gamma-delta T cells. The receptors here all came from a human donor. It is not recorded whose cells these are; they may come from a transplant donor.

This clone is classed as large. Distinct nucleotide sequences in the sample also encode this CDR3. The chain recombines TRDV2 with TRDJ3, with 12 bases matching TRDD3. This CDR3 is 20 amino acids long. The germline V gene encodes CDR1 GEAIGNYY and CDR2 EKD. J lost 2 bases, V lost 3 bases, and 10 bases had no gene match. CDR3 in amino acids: CACDATSTGGYTWDTRQMFF. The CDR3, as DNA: TGTGCCTGTGACGCAACTTCAACTGGGGGATACACCTGGGACACCCGACAGATGTTTTTC.

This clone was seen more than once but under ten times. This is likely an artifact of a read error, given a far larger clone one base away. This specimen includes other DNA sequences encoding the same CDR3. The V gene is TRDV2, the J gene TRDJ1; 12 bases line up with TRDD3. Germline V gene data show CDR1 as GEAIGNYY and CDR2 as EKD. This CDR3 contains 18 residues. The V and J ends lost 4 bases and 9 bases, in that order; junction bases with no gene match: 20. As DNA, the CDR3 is TGTGCCTGTGATCCCGTCCAGGGCCTTTCTGGGGGATACGCCGAACTCATCTTT. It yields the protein CACDPVQGLSGGYAELIF.

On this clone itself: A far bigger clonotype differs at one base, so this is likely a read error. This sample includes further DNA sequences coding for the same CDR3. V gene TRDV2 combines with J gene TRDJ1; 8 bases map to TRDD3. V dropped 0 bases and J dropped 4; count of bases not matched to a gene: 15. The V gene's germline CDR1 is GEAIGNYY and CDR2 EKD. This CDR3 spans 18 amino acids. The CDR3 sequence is CACDTVRGLGIHGDKLIF. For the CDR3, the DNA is TGTGCCTGTGACACCGTACGGGGGCTGGGGATACATGGCGATAAACTCATCTTT.

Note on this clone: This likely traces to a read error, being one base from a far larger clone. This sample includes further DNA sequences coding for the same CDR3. CDR3 nucleotide sequence: TGTGCCTGTGACCCCGTCCAGGGCCTTTCTGGGGGGTACGCCGAACTCATCTTT. This gives the protein CACDPVQGLSGGYAELIF. J is TRDJ1 and V is TRDV2; 7 nucleotides line up with TRDD3. Per the germline V gene, CDR1 is GEAIGNYY and CDR2 is EKD. V shed 3 bases, J shed 9 bases, and the junction held 24 bases outside the gene matches. The CDR3 contains 18 residues.

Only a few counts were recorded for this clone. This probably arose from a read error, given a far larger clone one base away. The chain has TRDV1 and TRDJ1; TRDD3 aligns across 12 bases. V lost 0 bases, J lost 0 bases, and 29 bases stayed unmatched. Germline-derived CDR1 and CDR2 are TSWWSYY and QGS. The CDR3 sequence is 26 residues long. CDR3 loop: CALGELSLTPGDWGILEGLHTDKLIF. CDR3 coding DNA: TGTGCTCTTGGGGAACTGAGTCTGACCCCCGGGGACTGGGGGATACTCGAAGGATTACACACCGATAAACTCATCTTT.

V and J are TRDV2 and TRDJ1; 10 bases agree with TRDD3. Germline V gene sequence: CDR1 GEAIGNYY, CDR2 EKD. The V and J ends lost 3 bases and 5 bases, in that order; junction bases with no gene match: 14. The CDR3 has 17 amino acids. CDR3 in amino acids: CACDPLLTGDTRDKLIF. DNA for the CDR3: TGTGCCTGTGACCCTCTCTTGACGGGGGATACGCGGGATAAACTCATCTTT.

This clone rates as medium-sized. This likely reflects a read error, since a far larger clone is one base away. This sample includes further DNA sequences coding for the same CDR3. CDR3 nucleotides: TGCGCTCTTGGGGACCCCTGCCTTCGGACGGCGGTCTGGGGGATTTGCCCGGGACGCGCACAACTCTTCTTT. Translation: CALGDPCLRTAVWGICPGRAQLFF. V gene TRDV1 combines with J gene TRDJ2; 9 positions match TRDD3. There are 24 residues in the CDR3. Per the germline V gene, CDR1 is TSWWSYY and CDR2 is QGS.

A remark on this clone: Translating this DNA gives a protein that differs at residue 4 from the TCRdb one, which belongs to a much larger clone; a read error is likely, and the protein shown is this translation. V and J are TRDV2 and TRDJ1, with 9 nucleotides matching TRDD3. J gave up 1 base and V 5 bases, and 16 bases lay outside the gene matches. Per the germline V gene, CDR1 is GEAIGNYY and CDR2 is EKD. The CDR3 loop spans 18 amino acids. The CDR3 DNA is TGTGCCTGTGGCACTCTTCACAGTGTGGGGGATAGCACCGATAAACTCATCTTT. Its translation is CACGTLHSVGDSTDKLIF.

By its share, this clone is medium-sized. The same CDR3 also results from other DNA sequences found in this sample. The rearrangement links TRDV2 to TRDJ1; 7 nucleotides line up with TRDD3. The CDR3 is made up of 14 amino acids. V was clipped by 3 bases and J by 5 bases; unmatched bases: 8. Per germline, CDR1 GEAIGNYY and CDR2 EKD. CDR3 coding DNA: TGTGCCTGTGACCCTCTCGTACTGGGGGATAAACTCATCTTT. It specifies CACDPLVLGDKLIF.

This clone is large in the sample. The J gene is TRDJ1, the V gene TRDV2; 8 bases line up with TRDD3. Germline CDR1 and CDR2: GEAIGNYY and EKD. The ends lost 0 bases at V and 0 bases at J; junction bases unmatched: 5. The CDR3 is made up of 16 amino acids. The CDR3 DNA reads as TGTGCCTGTGACACCCTGGGGGACAGGTACACCGATAAACTCATCTTT. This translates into CACDTLGDRYTDKLIF.

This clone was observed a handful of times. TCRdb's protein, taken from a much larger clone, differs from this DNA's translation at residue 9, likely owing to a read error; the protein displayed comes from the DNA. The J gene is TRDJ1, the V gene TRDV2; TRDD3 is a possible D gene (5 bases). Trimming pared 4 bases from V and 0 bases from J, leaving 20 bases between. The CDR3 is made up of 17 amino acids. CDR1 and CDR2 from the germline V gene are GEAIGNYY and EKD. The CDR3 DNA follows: TGTGCCTGTGATTCAATCGATACCTCCACTTACACCGATAAACTCATCTTT. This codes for CACDSIDTSTYTDKLIF.

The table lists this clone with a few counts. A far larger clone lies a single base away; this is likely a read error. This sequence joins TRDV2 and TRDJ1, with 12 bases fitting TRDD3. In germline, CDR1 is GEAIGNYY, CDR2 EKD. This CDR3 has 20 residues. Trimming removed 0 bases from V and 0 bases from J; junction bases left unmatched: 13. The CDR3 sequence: CACDTVSAGGYGLYTDKLIF. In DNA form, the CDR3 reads TGTGCCTGTGACACCGTGTCTGCTGGGGGATACGGTCTGTACACCGATAAACTCATCTTT.

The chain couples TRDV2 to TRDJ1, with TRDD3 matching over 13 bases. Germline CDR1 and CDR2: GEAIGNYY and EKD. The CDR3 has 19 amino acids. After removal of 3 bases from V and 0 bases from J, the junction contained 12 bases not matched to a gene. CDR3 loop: CACDLLLGDTKGHTDKLIF. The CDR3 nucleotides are TGTGCCTGTGACCTCCTACTGGGGGATACGAAGGGCCACACCGATAAACTCATCTTT.